This TCR beta chain derives from a study of human T cells and chemical hapten exposure. From germline, CDR1 is DFQATT and CDR2 SNEGSKA (reference sequence). This CDR3 region has 18 residues. V lost 0 bases, J lost 5 bases, and 20 bases lay in between. TCRdb passed the RACE reads through MiXCR, listing each CDR3 protein once. The sample has around 67,000 distinct CDR3 sequences, around 7.9% seen once. Time point here: patch test 2, 6 weeks after DPC sensitization. Noted treatment: therapeutic diphenylcyclopropenone sensitization with weekly scalp DPC. At least ten counts were recorded for this clonotype.

The input for sequencing was whole blood, taken in connection with sensitization to the hapten diphenylcyclopropenone (DPC). This chain connects TRBV20-1 to TRBJ1-6; a possible D gene is TRBD1 (5 bases). This TCR was sampled from a woman between 45 and 60 years old with alopecia areata. Some clones in this sample may be carry-over from other donors' samples. Written as DNA, the CDR3 is TGCAGTGCTAGAGATCTCCGCCTACGGGACGGTGATAATTCACCCCTCCACTTT. It encodes CSARDLRLRDGDNSPLHF.